The present entry profiles one T cell receptor beta chain with its context. V trimming: 0 bases; J trimming: 9 bases; junction bases outside the gene matches: 15. This CDR3 is 17 amino acids long. Germline assignment: CDR1 SGHRS and CDR2 YFSETQ. This table comes from immunoSEQ multiplex PCR, and its TCRdb copy is limited to in-frame clones, with some not included. In the table there are around 86,000 clones, around 90% of which are singletons. This entry comes from a study of control samples from healthy donors and cancer patients. This rearrangement joins TRBV5-1 to TRBJ2-1; 7 bases are shared with TRBD1. Sequenced sample: PBMCs. The TCR sequence derives from an older woman with head and neck cancer. As DNA, the CDR3 is TGCGCCAGCAGCTTGGAGGGTGTCGGGACAGCTCGCGGTGAGCAGTTCTTC. Its translation is CASSLEGVGTARGEQFF.